This T cell receptor beta chain derives from a study of blood T cells in healthy people across ages (dated by TCRdb to the mid-2010s). As for the study more broadly: In model experiments, template switching captured roughly one uniquely barcoded TCR beta cDNA molecule for every two T cells. To avoid experimental bias, donors of different ages were distributed randomly across sequencing lanes. Using the same blood draw, the study looked at two additional independent replicas of 1 million unique cDNA reads for two donors, one aged 18 to 30 and the other aged 80 or older. The donors were divided into four age groups: young (average about 15 years), middle-aged (approximately 42), aged (about 56) and long-lived (82). Age-related changes in TCR beta repertoire diversity were measured in the study by deep sequencing normalized with unique cDNA molecular identifiers. Broad study findings and their caveats: As age increased, observed TCR beta diversity per million T cells dropped in a roughly linear way, and a significant reduction was already evident by age roughly 36. Estimates of total diversity based on one million sequenced T cells were considered lower bounds and underestimates. The long-lived group showed more naive CD4+ T cells, fewer expanded clones and increased TCR diversity than the aged group, suggesting age selection. There was a strong correlation between observed TCR beta diversity and the percentage of naive T cells measured by flow cytometry. Because profiling used bulk unsorted PBMCs, naive and antigen-experienced compartments could not be compared conclusively. Because the CMV infection status of the donors was unknown, age-related changes in expanded clonotypes may potentially have been confounded.

Systemically healthy Caucasian individuals from Russia, 39 in total and aged roughly 6 to 100 years, were included as donors. Around 10 milliliters of peripheral blood were drawn from each donor into EDTA-treated Vacutainer tubes. Ficoll-Paque density-gradient centrifugation was used to isolate PBMCs, with at least 6 million per sample. Total RNA was extracted from PBMCs with Trizol reagent, with at least 6 micrograms obtained per sample. The percentages of naive CD45RAhigh/CD27high T cells were determined by flow cytometry on a PBMC aliquot from every donor. The CDR3, cysteine through phenylalanine, is 14 amino acids long. Only the CDR3 DNA stays, 42 bases, in frame from base 1. V loses 5 bases of germline sequence and J loses 2 bases, and the interval between the two ends is 12 bases. From a lookup of the germline V gene, CDR1 and CDR2 are SGHTA and FQGNSA. Notes on this clonotype: The antigen it binds to is not known. Base quality data are lacking; no much larger clone is found one base away.

The method behind the library was 5' RACE. The instrument was an Illumina HiSeq 2500. A second roughly 7 to 11 cycle PCR used a sample-barcoded 5' primer and a J-beta primer mix. A template-switch 5' adaptor carrying 12 random nucleotides introduced a unique molecular identifier onto each TCR beta cDNA molecule. At least 2.5 million CDR3-containing paired-end reads were obtained from each sample. All of the RNA was converted into first-strand cDNA using the Mint cDNA synthesis kit, with a TRBC-specific oligonucleotide serving as the primer. Following uracil-DNA glycosylase treatment, all cDNA underwent a first 18-cycle PCR with the universal primers M1SS and BC2_uni_R. In the authors' own workflow: Each sample was normalized by randomly selecting 1 million high-quality reads, each carrying a distinct molecular identifier. Instead of being binned into consensus sequences, reads with shared molecular identifiers were discarded. MiTCR, with a Q25 quality threshold and the strictest error-elimination algorithm, was used for CDR3 identification, clonotype clustering and error correction. A nonparametric unseen species model with Euler transformation was used to estimate lower-bound total TCR beta diversity. Starting from the raw public reads, TCRdb applied fastp trimming at Q25, assembled clones with MiXCR and retained in-frame beta chains. Merged by CDR3 protein, the rows form single entries marked with the most common genes and DNA. V and J calls and clone size were set by TCRdb, not the authors. The sample table contains under 2,000,000 distinct CDR3 sequences; only one count was recorded for roughly 49% of them. Jointly, the top ten make up roughly 2% of the sample.

The sample was blood. The sequence joins TRBV7-2 to TRBJ1-2; no D gene is confidently identified. This sequence was found in a middle-aged woman in good health. The CDR3 protein sequence reads: CASSTDGRNYGYTF. At the DNA level, the sequence is TGTGCCAGCAGCACAGACGGACGGAACTATGGCTACACCTTC.